The 29 T cell receptor beta chains in this list originate from one sample, sequenced in a study of T cell responses to AZD1222 COVID-19 vaccine. Data came from immunoSEQ multiplex PCR; TCRdb stores just in-frame clones and leaves some out. The data show roughly 69,000 clones, over 70% seen once. The source material was peripheral blood, sampled 28 days after the second AZD1222 dose. These receptors all come from an adult who received the AZD1222 COVID-19 vaccine.

The chain combines TRBV5-6 with TRBJ1-6, with D hard to call. Trimming left V 4 bases short and J 7 bases short, with 12 bases between. Germline V CDR1 and CDR2: SGHDT, YYEEEE. The CDR3 totals 14 residues. In DNA, the CDR3 is TGTGCCAGCAGCGGGCGAAGGGCCAATTCACCCCTCCACTTT. Residues: CASSGRRANSPLHF.

The rearrangement joins TRBV5-4 to TRBJ2-3; D call uncertain. CDR1 SGHNT and CDR2 YYREEE come from the germline V gene (reference sequence). The CDR3 has 13 residues. V lost 0 bases and J lost 6, with 8 bases in between. CDR3 amino acids: CASSLAAADTQYF. The CDR3 bases are TGTGCCAGCAGCTTGGCCGCGGCCGATACGCAGTATTTT.

This chain links TRBV4-1 with TRBJ2-1, with D unresolved. Germline values: CDR1 MGHRA, CDR2 YSYEKL. The V gene lost 0 bases and the J gene lost 8 bases, with 11 bases spanning the gap. The CDR3 contains 14 residues. The CDR3 reads CASSQEQQLDEQFF. CDR3 bases: TGCGCCAGCAGCCAAGAACAGCAACTGGATGAGCAGTTCTTC.

The chain employs TRBV4-1 and TRBJ2-5, with unresolved D. CDR1 and CDR2 (germline): MGHRA, YSYEKL. The CDR3 spans 11 residues. With 0 bases removed from V and 5 bases from J, the gap between germline ends came to 1 base. In nucleotides, the CDR3 is TGCGCCAGCAGCCAAGAGGAGACCCAGTACTTC. This encodes CASSQEETQYF.

J is TRBJ1-1 and V is TRBV27, with D possibly matching TRBD1 (5 bases). CDR1 and CDR2 (germline): MNHEY, SMNVEV (reference sequence). The CDR3 is 15 residues long. V was trimmed by 0 bases and J by 5 bases, leaving 13 bases between them. The CDR3 bases are TGTGCCAGCAGTTTATCGATTTGGGGGGGAACTGAAGCTTTCTTT. Its translation: CASSLSIWGGTEAFF.

The count of this clone is one. The genes are TRBV6-5 and TRBJ1-6, with a weak D call TRBD1 (5 bases). Germline-derived CDR1 and CDR2 are MNHEY and SVGAGI. There are 14 residues in the CDR3. The V end lost 2 bases, the J end lost 5 bases, and 7 bases lay between the germline ends. CDR3 in amino acids: CASSYGGNNSPLHF. DNA for the CDR3: TGTGCCAGCAGTTACGGGGGGAATAATTCACCCCTCCACTTT.

The chain has TRBV6-6 and TRBJ2-7; 12 positions match TRBD2. After removal of 7 bases from V and 2 bases from J, the junction contained 6 bases not matched to a gene. Germline V CDR1 and CDR2: MNHNY, SVGAGI (reference sequence). The CDR3 contains 15 residues. This CDR3 is CASTKSSGGAYEQYF. The CDR3 DNA follows: TGTGCCAGCACCAAATCTAGCGGGGGGGCCTACGAGCAGTACTTC.

CDR3 protein: CASSRLAGYYNEQFF. CDR3 bases: TGTGCCAGTAGTCGACTAGCGGGGTACTACAATGAGCAGTTCTTC. The chain has TRBV19 and TRBJ2-1; 11 nucleotides line up with TRBD2. Germline V gene sequence: CDR1 LNHDA, CDR2 SQIVND (reference sequence). This CDR3 has 15 amino acids. J gave up 3 bases and V 5 bases, and 3 bases lay outside the gene matches. Full variable domain (remainder filled in from reference TRBV19 and TRBJ2-1): DGGITQSPKYLFRKEGQNVTLSCEQNLNHDAMYWYRQDPGQGLRLIYYSQIVNDFQKGDIAEGYSVSREKKESFPLTVTSAQKNPTAFYLCASSRLAGYYNEQFFGPGTRLTVL.

The CDR3 spells CASSLRGNSNQPQHF. The CDR3 coding sequence is TGTGCCAGCAGCCTGCGAGGGAATAGCAATCAGCCCCAGCATTTT. This chain links TRBV5-5 with TRBJ1-5; D unclear. This CDR3 is 15 amino acids long. V lost 4 bases to trimming and J lost 0 bases, with 11 bases between them. Germline assignment: CDR1 SGHKS and CDR2 YYEKEE (reference sequence).

The chain recombines TRBV7-9 with TRBJ1-4, with unresolved D. The germline V gene has CDR1 SEHNR and CDR2 FQNEAQ (reference sequence). Trimming shortened V by 5 bases and J by 0 bases, and 10 bases separated the two germline ends. The CDR3 has 15 amino acids. The CDR3 bases are TGTGCCAGCAGCGGACGAGATGCAACTAATGAAAAACTGTTTTTT. It specifies CASSGRDATNEKLFF.

V and J are TRBV5-1 and TRBJ1-2; no clear D gene. The V gene lost 0 bases and the J gene lost 8 bases, with 11 bases spanning the gap. From germline, CDR1 is SGHRS and CDR2 YFSETQ. This CDR3 spans 13 amino acids. CDR3 nucleotides: TGCGCCAGCAGCTTGGTTCGGGAGAGCGGCTACACCTTC. Protein product: CASSLVRESGYTF.

V gene TRBV27 combines with J gene TRBJ2-5, with D perhaps matching TRBD2 (6 bases). CDR1 and CDR2 from the germline V gene are MNHEY and SMNVEV (reference sequence). V gave up 5 bases and J gave up 5 bases, with 12 bases separating them. CDR3 length: 13 amino acids. The CDR3 bases are TGTGCCAGCAGTCCGACTAGTGCGGAGACCCAGTACTTC. Translating gives CASSPTSAETQYF.

This clone has more than one count but fewer than ten. The chain has TRBV5-1 and TRBJ2-1; the match to TRBD1 covers 10 bases. With V trimmed by 4 bases and J by 7 bases, 8 bases remained unmatched. CDR1 SGHRS and CDR2 YFSETQ come from the germline V gene. This CDR3 is built from 15 residues. The CDR3 here is CASSRNWDRGNEQFF. The CDR3 region has the DNA TGCGCCAGCAGCAGAAATTGGGACAGGGGTAATGAGCAGTTCTTC.

The rearrangement joins TRBV19 to TRBJ2-7; D is possibly TRBD2 (5 bases). The germline CDR1 and CDR2 sequences are LNHDA and SQIVND (reference sequence). The CDR3 is 15 residues long. V was cut by 3 bases and J by 3 bases, with 15 bases left in between. CDR3 DNA sequence: TGTGCCAGTAGTATTCCGGGCCTCGGAGGCTACGAGCAGTACTTC. Its translation: CASSIPGLGGYEQYF.

The V call is TRBV7-8, the J call TRBJ2-3; 11 nucleotides align to TRBD2. The CDR3 loop spans 17 amino acids. V dropped 2 bases and J dropped 3; count of bases not matched to a gene: 7. Germline V gene data show CDR1 as SGHVS and CDR2 as FQNEAQ. The CDR3 region is CASSLSVSGGATDTQYF. Written as DNA, the CDR3 is TGTGCCAGCAGCTTATCCGTTAGCGGGGGGGCAACAGATACGCAGTATTTT.

The V and J genes are TRBV2 and TRBJ1-2; TRBD1 aligns across 8 bases. The germline V gene has CDR1 SNHLY and CDR2 FYNNEI. The CDR3 totals 13 residues. The V gene end was trimmed by 6 bases and the J gene end by 6 bases; junction bases not matched to a gene: 6. CDR3 protein: CASSVDRANGYTF. For the CDR3, the DNA is TGTGCCAGCAGCGTGGACAGGGCGAATGGCTACACCTTC.

This clone came up a few times. Here the CDR3 reads CASSQALRGTYEQYF. The CDR3 bases are TGTGCCAGCAGCCAAGCCCTAAGGGGAACCTACGAGCAGTACTTC. The chain couples TRBV14 to TRBJ2-7; D is perhaps TRBD1 (5 bases). Looked up from germline, CDR1 is SGHDN and CDR2 is FVKESK. This CDR3 region has 15 residues. V lost 1 base and J 2 bases, leaving 12 bases between the germline ends.

This clone was found once. This chain joins TRBV10-1 and TRBJ2-5; a possible D gene is TRBD1 (5 bases). V lost 6 bases, J lost 2 bases, and 10 bases lay in between. The germline CDR1 and CDR2 sequences are WNHNN and SYGVQD (reference sequence). The CDR3 sequence is 13 residues long. CDR3 amino acids: CASSPRQQETQYF. CDR3 DNA: TGCGCCAGCAGCCCCAGACAGCAAGAGACCCAGTACTTC.

In its sample, this clone was seen once. V and J are TRBV27 and TRBJ1-1; D possibly corresponds to TRBD1 (6 bases). CDR3 length: 17 residues. The V gene lost 6 bases and the J gene lost 0 bases, with 20 bases spanning the gap. CDR1 and CDR2 from the germline V gene are MNHEY and SMNVEV (reference sequence). The CDR3 DNA is TGTGCCAGCAGCGACTTAGGGGTCTCAGGGGTGAACACTGAAGCTTTCTTT. Translating gives CASSDLGVSGVNTEAFF.

The rearrangement links TRBV30 to TRBJ2-3, with D perhaps matching TRBD2 (6 bases). This CDR3 has 14 amino acids. CDR1 is GTSNPN, CDR2 SVGIG, per germline (reference sequence). The ends were cut back, 0 bases at V and 0 bases at J, with 7 bases in the middle. CDR3 residues: CAWSVGTSTDTQYF. CDR3 DNA sequence: TGTGCCTGGAGTGTTGGGACTAGCACAGATACGCAGTATTTT.

This chain joins TRBV28 and TRBJ2-5, with 8 nucleotides matching TRBD1. CDR3 size: 15 residues. The germline V gene encodes CDR1 MDHEN and CDR2 SYDVKM. The junction had 6 bases not matched to a gene; V was cut back by 4 bases and J by 2 bases. The CDR3 reads CASSSGGLFQETQYF. The CDR3 DNA reads TGTGCCAGCAGTTCAGGGGGCCTGTTTCAAGAGACCCAGTACTTC.

This chain uses TRBV3-1 (or the pseudogene TRBV3-2) with TRBJ1-3; 9 bases are shared with TRBD1. Germline CDR1 is LGHDT and CDR2 is YNNKEL (reference sequence). Germline trimming cut 0 bases from V and 4 bases from J; bases unmatched to any gene: 7. CDR3 length: 17 residues. CDR3 bases: TGTGCCAGCAGCCAAGATTCACAGGGGGCGCGAGGAAACACCATATATTTT. It codes for CASSQDSQGARGNTIYF.

This clone turned up a few times. This rearrangement joins TRBV2 to TRBJ1-2, with 12 bases fitting TRBD1. CDR1 is SNHLY and CDR2 is FYNNEI in the germline V gene. This CDR3 is 15 amino acids long. The CDR3 region has the DNA TGTGCGCGACGGGACAGGGGGCCCTCTAACTATGGCTACACCTTC. Translation gives CARRDRGPSNYGYTF.

V gene TRBV6-2 or TRBV6-3 combines with J gene TRBJ2-7; perhaps D is TRBD1 or TRBD2 (5 bases each). CDR3 length equals 16 residues. V lost 4 bases and J lost 11, with 27 bases in between. CDR1 and CDR2 from the germline V gene are MNHEY and SVGEGT. CDR3 region: CASSFPGTSGATSKYF. CDR3 nucleotides: TGTGCCAGCAGTTTTCCCGGGACCTCCGGGGCTACGAGCAAGTACTTC.

The chain has TRBV7-2 and TRBJ2-7; 7 bases line up with TRBD1. Unmatched junction bases numbered 1, after V lost 4 bases and J lost 1 base. The CDR3 contains 13 residues. Germline lookup yields CDR1 SGHTA and CDR2 FQGNSA. The CDR3 sequence: CASSWDRSYEQYF. Written as DNA, the CDR3 is TGTGCCAGCAGCTGGGACAGATCCTACGAGCAGTACTTC.

This clone has a handful of counts. The chain couples TRBV30 to TRBJ1-3; D is uncertain. Looked up from germline, CDR1 is GTSNPN and CDR2 is SVGIG (reference sequence). The CDR3 has 13 amino acids. The V and J ends lost 4 bases and 11 bases respectively, with 18 bases between them. The CDR3 loop is CAWKKTGLYAIYF. The CDR3, as DNA: TGTGCCTGGAAGAAGACCGGGCTTTACGCCATATATTTT.

The V call is TRBV2, the J call TRBJ1-2; D gene unclear. This CDR3 is 15 amino acids long. Per the germline V gene, CDR1 is SNHLY and CDR2 is FYNNEI. The V gene lost 3 bases and the J gene lost 1 base, with 12 bases spanning the gap. The DNA for the CDR3 is TGTGCCAGCAGTGAGTTCCGCGTCAGTAACTATGGCTACACCTTC. Residues: CASSEFRVSNYGYTF.

This clone was seen only once. The rearrangement joins TRBV3-1 (or the pseudogene TRBV3-2) to TRBJ1-2; TRBD1 matches 9 bases. This CDR3 contains 14 residues. V shed 3 bases and J 5 bases; nucleotides not matched to a gene: 4. CDR1 and CDR2 from the germline V gene are LGHDT and YNNKEL (reference sequence). CDR3 sequence reads: CASSQWDREYGYTF. CDR3 nucleotide sequence: TGTGCCAGCAGCCAGTGGGACAGGGAGTATGGCTACACCTTC.

This chain joins TRBV28 and TRBJ1-1, with D maybe TRBD1 (6 bases). The ends were cut back, 3 bases at V and 7 bases at J, with 15 bases in the middle. This CDR3 has 14 amino acids. Germline V gene lookup returns CDR1 MDHEN and CDR2 SYDVKM. The CDR3 DNA follows: TGTGCCAGCAGTTTTATCGGGACACGGCTTGAAGCTTTCTTT. This encodes CASSFIGTRLEAFF.